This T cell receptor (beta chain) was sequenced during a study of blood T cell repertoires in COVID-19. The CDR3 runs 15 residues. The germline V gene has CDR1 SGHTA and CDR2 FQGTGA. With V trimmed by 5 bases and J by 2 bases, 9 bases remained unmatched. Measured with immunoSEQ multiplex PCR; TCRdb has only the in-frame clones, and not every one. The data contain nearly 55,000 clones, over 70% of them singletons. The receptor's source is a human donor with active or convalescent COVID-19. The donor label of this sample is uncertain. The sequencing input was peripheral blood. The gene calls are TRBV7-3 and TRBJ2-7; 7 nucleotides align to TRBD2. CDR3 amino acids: CASSLYRGETYEQYF. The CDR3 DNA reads TGTGCCAGCAGCCTCTACCGGGGGGAAACCTACGAGCAGTACTTC. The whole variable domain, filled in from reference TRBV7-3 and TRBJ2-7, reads GAGVSQTPSNKVTEKGKYVELRCDPISGHTALYWYRQSLGQGPEFLIYFQGTGAADDSGLPNDRFFAVRPEGSVSTLKIQRTERGDSAVYLCASSLYRGETYEQYFGPGTRLTVT.